This TCR beta chain was recovered during a study of identical twins. General study findings and limits: One should note that invariant MAIT and iNKT cells could partly confound zero-insertion analyses.

The CDR3 contains 14 residues. V trimming: 0 bases; J trimming: 11 bases; junction bases outside the gene matches: 5. The germline V gene has CDR1 SGHRS and CDR2 YFSETQ. This clonotype was counted between two and nine times. What it binds is not known. TCRdb itself ran the 5' RACE reads through MiXCR, one entry per CDR3 protein. This table has a few hundred thousand distinct CDR3 sequences, around 9.6% appearing once. These same data were also listed under a study on yellow fever vaccine responses in identical twins.

The clonotype comes from a woman under 30 in good health. The J gene is TRBJ2-2, the V gene TRBV5-1; 9 bases line up with TRBD2. The sequenced sample was PBMCs. Here the CDR3 reads CASSLAGGLAELFF. In DNA form, the CDR3 reads TGCGCCAGCAGCTTGGCCGGGGGACTAGCTGAGCTGTTTTTT. The whole variable domain, remainder taken from reference TRBV5-1 and TRBJ2-2, is KAGVTQTPRYLIKTRGQQVTLSCSPISGHRSVSWYQQTPGQGLQFLFEYFSETQRNKGNFPGRFSGRQFSNSRSEMNVSTLELGDSALYLCASSLAGGLAELFFGEGSRLTVL.